The clone carrying this TCR beta chain occurred a few times. The sample belongs to a study of blood T cell repertoires in COVID-19. Background on the study: COVID-19 samples, acute and convalescent, were from the United States, Italy and Spain. PBMCs, B-cell-depleted T cells, or T cells provided the cDNA or gDNA that made up the material.

In germline, CDR1 is LNHDA, CDR2 SQIVND (reference sequence). The CDR3 sequence is 15 residues long. Trimming cost V 8 bases and J 3 bases; bases outside gene matches: 8. Original methodology: Counts of nucleated cells, estimated from reference gene primer amplification, were obtained. The data were produced by immunoSEQ multiplex PCR, yet TCRdb's version contains in-frame clones alone and is incomplete. The V and J calls and clone size were taken over from that table, and D and trimming were inferred from the DNA. This table holds about 120,000 clones, about 88% found once. The V gene is TRBV19, the J gene TRBJ2-3; 10 nucleotides match TRBD1. This TCR was recovered from a woman older than 75 with acute or convalescent COVID-19. Sequencing was done on a sample of peripheral blood. CDR3 coding DNA: TGTGCCAGTCGGGACAGGGGAAGTGGAACAGATACGCAGTATTTT. It specifies CASRDRGSGTDTQYF.